Below, 2 T cell receptor beta chains from the same sample are listed, as sequenced in a study of blood T cell repertoires in COVID-19. Sequenced by immunoSEQ multiplex PCR; TCRdb stores in-frame clones only, minus some. The repertoire includes 150,000 or so clones, about 83% of them detected once, and less than 6% sits in the top ten. The specimen sequenced was PBMCs or T cells enriched from blood (not recorded which). The receptors derive from a woman aged 45 to 65 who had been exposed to COVID-19.

The chain is built from TRBV5-1 and TRBJ2-1; TRBD2 agrees at 10 bases. V was pared by 4 bases and J by 3 bases, with 19 bases of the junction left unmatched. Germline CDR1 SGHRS, CDR2 YFSETQ. The CDR3 sequence is 20 residues long. The CDR3 sequence: CASSGAAGGPGVGGYNEQFF. For the CDR3, the DNA is TGCGCCAGCAGCGGAGCAGCGGGAGGGCCGGGGGTTGGTGGCTACAATGAGCAGTTCTTC. The whole variable domain, remainder taken from reference TRBV5-1 and TRBJ2-1, is KAGVTQTPRYLIKTRGQQVTLSCSPISGHRSVSWYQQTPGQGLQFLFEYFSETQRNKGNFPGRFSGRQFSNSRSEMNVSTLELGDSALYLCASSGAAGGPGVGGYNEQFFGPGTRLTVL.

This chain links TRBV9 with TRBJ2-7; D remains ambiguous. The CDR3 totals 17 residues. The germline V gene encodes CDR1 SGDLS and CDR2 YYNGEE. Trimming cost V 4 bases and J 3 bases, with 23 bases left between them. The CDR3 DNA is TGTGCCAGCAGCCCGCCTACTGGTGGCACGGAGAGCTACGAGCAGTACTTC. Its translation: CASSPPTGGTESYEQYF.